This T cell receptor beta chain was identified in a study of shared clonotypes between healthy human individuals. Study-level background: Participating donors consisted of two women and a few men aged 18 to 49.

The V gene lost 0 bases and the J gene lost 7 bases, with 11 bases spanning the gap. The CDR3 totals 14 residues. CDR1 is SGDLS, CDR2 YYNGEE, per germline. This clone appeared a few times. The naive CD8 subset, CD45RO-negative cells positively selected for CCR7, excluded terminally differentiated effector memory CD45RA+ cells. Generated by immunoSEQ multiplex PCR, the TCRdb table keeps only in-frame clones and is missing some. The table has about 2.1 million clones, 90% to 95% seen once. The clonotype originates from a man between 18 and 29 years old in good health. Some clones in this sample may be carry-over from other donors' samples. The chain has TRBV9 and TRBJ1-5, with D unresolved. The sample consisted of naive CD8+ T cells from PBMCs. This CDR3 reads CASSVGSGSQPQHF. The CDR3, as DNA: TGTGCCAGCAGCGTAGGTTCTGGGTCACAGCCCCAGCATTTT.